This T cell receptor beta chain was sequenced during a study of shared clonotypes between healthy human individuals. Study-wide findings and caveats: Naive subsets generally exceeded memory subsets in estimated richness. Investigators collected only blood, and repertoires in tissues likely differ.

How the authors handled the data: Filtering differed since immunoSEQ provided only junctions, with no quality scores. Generated by immunoSEQ multiplex PCR, the TCRdb table keeps only in-frame clones and is missing some. D and trimming come from the DNA, and the V and J calls and clone size come from that table. The sample lists about 2 million clones, roughly 94% occurring once. Trimming left V 0 bases short and J 0 bases short, with 6 bases between. In germline, CDR1 is SEHNR, CDR2 FQNEAQ (reference sequence). The CDR3 sequence is 15 residues long. Terminally differentiated effector memory CD45RA+ cells were excluded from the naive CD8 cells, which were CD45RO-negative and positively selected for CCR7. There were only Caucasian adults among the donors, and all lived in Nashville, Tennessee. Comments on this clone: The antigen remains unidentified.

The chain employs TRBV7-9 and TRBJ1-3; tentative D call: TRBD1 (5 bases). The sequencing sample was made of naive CD8+ T cells sorted from blood. This TCR was recovered from a man aged 18-30 years in good health. The CDR3 nucleotides are TGTGCCAGCAGCTTAGCCAGGGACTCTGGAAACACCATATATTTT. Amino acids: CASSLARDSGNTIYF.